This TCR beta chain appears in the sequencing data of a study of T cells after posttransplantation cyclophosphamide. Clones were sequenced by immunoSEQ multiplex PCR, and TCRdb holds only the in-frame ones, with some missing. Sampling found 30,000 to 45,000 clones, none seen once. Peripheral blood was collected from the related graft donor on the marrow donation day. Study-level findings and limits: Recipient CMV seropositivity and CMV reactivation strongly tracked TRB clonality. Donor-recipient repertoire similarity was low at 1-2 months, rising over year one.

Germline V gene sequence: CDR1 SEHNR, CDR2 FQNEAQ (reference sequence). CDR3 length: 13 residues. Trimming took off 3 bases at V and 5 bases at J, with 8 bases between the two ends. About this clone itself: Its antigen remains unknown.

Sample: PBMCs. This receptor was identified in a girl between 10 and 17 years old in good health, CMV-negative, and a related stem cell transplant donor. The genes are TRBV7-9 and TRBJ1-5; tentatively, D is TRBD1 (5 bases). Written as DNA, the CDR3 is TGTGCCAGCAGCTTTGGGGCGGATCAGCCCCAGCATTTT. Translating it yields CASSFGADQPQHF.